This entry features one TCR beta chain sequence. V was cut by 0 bases and J by 5 bases, with 10 bases left in between. The CDR3 has 14 residues. Per germline, CDR1 MNHEY and CDR2 SMNVEV (reference sequence). These data belong to a study of control samples from healthy donors and cancer patients. Measured with immunoSEQ multiplex PCR; TCRdb has only the in-frame clones, and not every one. The sample shows about 63,000 clones, about 89% of them seen only once. The chain recombines TRBV27 with TRBJ1-1; possible D gene TRBD1, 5 bases. Material: PBMCs. The source is a woman aged 55-70 years with lung cancer. The CDR3 loop is CASSLSIGVTEAFF. Here the CDR3 DNA reads TGTGCCAGCAGTTTATCGATAGGGGTTACTGAAGCTTTCTTT.